This T cell receptor (beta chain) was identified in a study of cytomegalovirus exposure and HLA in healthy donors. Study-level background: According to later analysis, the same platform produced the 110 or so validation and 666 first-cohort repertoires. Whole-study findings and limits: TCR beta chains numbering some 160 were designated cytomegalovirus-associated. For most TCR sequences rarity was the rule, although some public TCRs occurred in many donors.

This clone was found once. What it binds is unknown. Libraries were prepared by immunoSEQ multiplex PCR; TCRdb keeps only in-frame clonotypes and omits some of them. The sample lists a few hundred thousand clones, about 90% occurring once. Germline V gives CDR1 SGHTA, CDR2 FQGTGA. The V end lost 1 base, the J end lost 5 bases, and 11 bases lay between the germline ends. This CDR3 has 14 residues. Sequences were obtained from PBMCs. This chain uses TRBV7-3 with TRBJ1-1; D perhaps matches TRBD1 (6 bases). The clonotype originates from a woman between 18 and 29 years old in good health and CMV-seronegative. Here the CDR3 reads CASSLKGGSTEAFF. The CDR3 DNA follows: TGTGCCAGCAGCTTAAAAGGGGGATCTACTGAAGCTTTCTTT.